Listed below are T cell receptor beta chains from one sample, sequenced in a study of cytomegalovirus exposure and HLA in healthy donors. Using immunoSEQ multiplex PCR, the repertoire was profiled, and TCRdb retains in-frame clones only, with some absent. This repertoire comprises approximately 120,000 clones; its ten largest clones make up 0.9% to 1.2%. Material: PBMCs. The receptors here all came from a man aged 18-30 years in good health and CMV-seronegative. Both conserved end residues are part of each CDR3. A D gene is named only where the DNA matches it firmly.

J: TRBJ2-7; V: TRBV21-1; D: -; DNA: TGTGCCAGCAACAAGGGGACTTCCTACGAGCAGTACTTC; CDR3: CASNKGTSYEQYF
J: TRBJ1-4; V: TRBV29-1; D: TRBD1; DNA: TGCAGCGTTGATTTGCAGGGGGGAAAACTGTTTTTT; CDR3: CSVDLQGGKLFF
J: TRBJ2-2; V: TRBV29-1; D: TRBD1; DNA: TGCAGCGTGGACAGGGTGAACACCGGGGAGCTGTTTTTT; CDR3: CSVDRVNTGELFF
J: TRBJ1-4; V: TRBV19; D: -; DNA: TGTGCCAGTAGCCAGACAGTCATTAATGAAAAACTGTTTTTT; CDR3: CASSQTVINEKLFF
J: TRBJ1-2; V: TRBV6-5; D: -; DNA: TGTGCCAGCAGTTACTCGGCAGGGGCCTATGGCTACACCTTC; CDR3: CASSYSAGAYGYTF
J: TRBJ2-1; V: TRBV30; D: -; DNA: TGTGCCTGGAGTGTTGGGGCGGGAAGTTACAATGAGCAGTTCTTC; CDR3: CAWSVGAGSYNEQFF
J: TRBJ2-2; V: TRBV19; D: TRBD2; DNA: TGTGCCAGTCGACCGGGGGGCACCGGGGAGCTGTTTTTT; CDR3: CASRPGGTGELFF
J: TRBJ1-2; V: TRBV2; D: TRBD1; DNA: TGTGCCAGCAGCGCGAGGGACAGGGTGGGGGGCTACACCTTC; CDR3: CASSARDRVGGYTF
J: TRBJ2-7; V: TRBV27; D: TRBD2; DNA: TGTGCCAGCAGTTTAAGCGGGACCCACTACGAGCAGTACTTC; CDR3: CASSLSGTHYEQYF
J: TRBJ2-3; V: TRBV30; D: TRBD1; DNA: TGTGCCTGGAGTTACGGGACAGGGCTTCAGTATTTT; CDR3: CAWSYGTGLQYF
J: TRBJ1-4; V: TRBV29-1; D: TRBD1; DNA: TGCAGCGTTGAACTGGGACAGGGCCGGAACGAAAAACTGTTTTTT; CDR3: CSVELGQGRNEKLFF
J: TRBJ2-7; V: TRBV6-5; D: -; DNA: TGTGCCAGCAGTTTGGGGAGCTCCTACGAGCAGTACTTC; CDR3: CASSLGSSYEQYF
J: TRBJ1-5; V: TRBV5-1; D: -; DNA: TGCGCCAGCAGCTTGTCTGTGTCCGGGCAGCCCCAGCATTTT; CDR3: CASSLSVSGQPQHF
J: TRBJ2-5; V: TRBV9; D: TRBD2; DNA: TGTGCCAGCAGCCAGACGACTAGCGGAGAATTGGCCCAGTACTTC; CDR3: CASSQTTSGELAQYF
J: TRBJ2-1; V: TRBV6-1; D: TRBD1; DNA: TGTGCCAGCAGTGATACCCGGGACAGCCATCATGAGCAGTTCTTC; CDR3: CASSDTRDSHHEQFF
J: TRBJ1-1; V: TRBV7-3; D: -; DNA: TGTGCCAGCACCCCAGGGCGGGAAAGCACTGAAGCTTTCTTT; CDR3: CASTPGRESTEAFF
J: TRBJ2-7; V: TRBV28; D: -; DNA: TGTGCCAGCAGTCCCATAGCTGGAGAGGGGGTCTACGAGCAGTACTTC; CDR3: CASSPIAGEGVYEQYF
J: TRBJ1-6; V: TRBV4-1; D: -; DNA: TGCGCCAGCAGCCAGGAATGGAGTCAGTTAAATTCACCCCTCCACTTT; CDR3: CASSQEWSQLNSPLHF
J: TRBJ2-3; V: TRBV5-1; D: TRBD2; DNA: TGCGCCAGCAGCTTGGAAGTTGGGACTAGCGGCACAGATACGCAGTATTTT; CDR3: CASSLEVGTSGTDTQYF
J: TRBJ2-5; V: TRBV30; D: TRBD2; DNA: TGTGCCTGGAGTGAAGGGACTAGTCGTAAAGAGACCCAGTACTTC; CDR3: CAWSEGTSRKETQYF
J: TRBJ1-4; V: TRBV7-9; D: TRBD1; DNA: TGTGCCAGCAGTTCCGGGACAGGCGGTGAAAAACTGTTTTTT; CDR3: CASSSGTGGEKLFF
J: TRBJ2-7; V: TRBV9; D: TRBD1; DNA: TGTGCCAGCAGTGGGGGACAGGGGATAGACGAGCAGTACTTC; CDR3: CASSGGQGIDEQYF
J: TRBJ2-3; V: TRBV27; D: TRBD2; DNA: TGTGCCAGCACCTCATTTCCCGGGACTACTTCCGCAGATACGCAGTATTTT; CDR3: CASTSFPGTTSADTQYF
J: TRBJ2-2; V: TRBV7-9; D: -; DNA: TGTGCCATCCCGAGAAGGGGTTTAACGGGCACCGGGGAGCTGTTTTTT; CDR3: CAIPRRGLTGTGELFF
J: TRBJ1-2; V: TRBV5-1; D: TRBD1; DNA: TGCGCCAGCAGCGCGGGACAGGGTGCTGGCTACACCTTC; CDR3: CASSAGQGAGYTF
J: TRBJ2-1; V: TRBV4-2; D: -; DNA: TGTGCCAGCAGCCATTCAGCTGGGCCGAACTCCGACAATGAGCAGTTCTTC; CDR3: CASSHSAGPNSDNEQFF
J: TRBJ2-6; V: TRBV7-9; D: -; DNA: TGTGCCAGCAGCGCTCCGACATCCTCTGGGGCCAACGTCCTGACTTTC; CDR3: CASSAPTSSGANVLTF
J: TRBJ2-7; V: TRBV30; D: -; DNA: TGTGCCTGGAGGGACACAGGGGAGCAGTACTTC; CDR3: CAWRDTGEQYF
J: TRBJ2-3; V: TRBV18; D: -; DNA: TGTGCCAGCTCACCATCCCGAGATACGCAGTATTTT; CDR3: CASSPSRDTQYF
J: TRBJ2-1; V: TRBV25-1; D: TRBD1; DNA: TGTGCCAGCAGTGGTACGCAGGGGGCGAGCTACAATGAGCAGTTCTTC; CDR3: CASSGTQGASYNEQFF
J: TRBJ1-2; V: TRBV28; D: TRBD1; DNA: TGTGCCAGCAGTTTCCCCACTTGGGCAGGGGGCGATTATGGCTACACCTTC; CDR3: CASSFPTWAGGDYGYTF
J: TRBJ2-7; V: TRBV5-1; D: TRBD1; DNA: TGCGCCAGCAGCACGGGACAGCCCTCCTACGAGCAGTACTTC; CDR3: CASSTGQPSYEQYF
J: TRBJ2-7; V: TRBV11-2; D: -; DNA: TGTGCCAGCAGCTCCCCACCCCGGCGGGTCTCCTACGAGCAGTACTTC; CDR3: CASSSPPRRVSYEQYF
J: TRBJ2-2; V: TRBV7-3; D: TRBD1; DNA: TGTGCCAGCAGCTTCGGACAGGGGTGGGACAGGGAGCTGTTTTTT; CDR3: CASSFGQGWDRELFF
J: TRBJ2-7; V: TRBV30; D: TRBD2; DNA: TGTGCCTGGAGTGTGGGAGCGGGAGGGGGCGAGCAGTACTTC; CDR3: CAWSVGAGGGEQYF
J: TRBJ1-4; V: TRBV6-5; D: TRBD1; DNA: TGTGCCAGCAGGCGACAGGGGGATGAAAAACTGTTTTTT; CDR3: CASRRQGDEKLFF
J: TRBJ1-2; V: TRBV12-5; D: TRBD1; DNA: TGTGCTAGTGGTTGGACAGGGGACGGCTACACCTTC; CDR3: CASGWTGDGYTF
J: TRBJ1-6; V: TRBV5-6; D: -; DNA: TGTGCCAGCATCCAACAGGGAGTTAATAATTCACCCCTCCACTTT; CDR3: CASIQQGVNNSPLHF
J: TRBJ2-3; V: TRBV10-3; D: TRBD2; DNA: TGTGCCATCAGTGGGACTAGCGGAAGTAGCACAGATACGCAGTATTTT; CDR3: CAISGTSGSSTDTQYF
J: TRBJ2-5; V: TRBV10-3; D: TRBD1; DNA: TGTGCCACCCGGGACAGGGGAGAGACCCAGTACTTC; CDR3: CATRDRGETQYF
J: TRBJ2-7; V: TRBV6-1; D: -; DNA: TGTGCCAGCAGTGGTGGGGGCGTAGCGTACGAGCAGTACTTC; CDR3: CASSGGGVAYEQYF
J: TRBJ2-7; V: TRBV9; D: TRBD2; DNA: TGTGCCAGCAGCGTATTAGGACTAGCGGGGGGGCTTAACGAGCAGTACTTC; CDR3: CASSVLGLAGGLNEQYF
J: TRBJ1-1; V: TRBV9; D: -; DNA: TGTGCCAGCAGCGTAGCGGGGGGGAACACTGAAGCTTTCTTT; CDR3: CASSVAGGNTEAFF
J: TRBJ2-3; V: TRBV11-1; D: TRBD1; DNA: TGTGCCAGCAGTTTCGGACAGGAGCGCACAGATACGCAGTATTTT; CDR3: CASSFGQERTDTQYF
J: TRBJ1-3; V: TRBV10-3; D: TRBD1; DNA: TGTGCCATCAGTCGGGACAGACAGTACTCTGGAAACACCATATATTTT; CDR3: CAISRDRQYSGNTIYF
J: TRBJ2-7; V: TRBV29-1; D: TRBD1; DNA: TGCAGCGTGGGGCGGGACAGGACCTACGAGCAGTACTTC; CDR3: CSVGRDRTYEQYF
J: TRBJ2-3; V: TRBV6-1; D: TRBD1; DNA: TGTGCCAGCAGGGGACAGAATACGCAGTATTTT; CDR3: CASRGQNTQYF
J: TRBJ2-1; V: TRBV6-5; D: -; DNA: TGTGCCAGCAGACTACGGGAGTCTCCCGGCAATGAGCAGTTCTTC; CDR3: CASRLRESPGNEQFF
J: TRBJ1-1; V: TRBV5-5; D: TRBD1; DNA: TGTGCCAGCAGCTTACGACAGGGTGGCACTGAAGCTTTCTTT; CDR3: CASSLRQGGTEAFF